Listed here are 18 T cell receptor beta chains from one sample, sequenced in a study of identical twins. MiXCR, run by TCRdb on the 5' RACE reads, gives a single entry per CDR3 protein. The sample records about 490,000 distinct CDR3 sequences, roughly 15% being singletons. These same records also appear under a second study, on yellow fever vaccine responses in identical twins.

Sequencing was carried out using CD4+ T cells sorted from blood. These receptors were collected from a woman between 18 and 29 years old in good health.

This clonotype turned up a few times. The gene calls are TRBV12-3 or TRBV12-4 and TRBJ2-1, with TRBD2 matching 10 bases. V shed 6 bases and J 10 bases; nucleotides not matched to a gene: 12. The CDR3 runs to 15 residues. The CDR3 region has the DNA TGTGCCAGCAGCCCCGAGGGGGGACTAGCGCGAGAGCAGTTCTTC. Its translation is CASSPEGGLAREQFF.

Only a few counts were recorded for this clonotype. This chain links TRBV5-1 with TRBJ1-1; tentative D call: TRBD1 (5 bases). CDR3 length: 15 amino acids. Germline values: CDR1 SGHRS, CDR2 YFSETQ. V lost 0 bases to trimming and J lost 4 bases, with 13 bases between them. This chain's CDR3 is CASSLVTGAGTEAFF. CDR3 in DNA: TGCGCCAGCAGCTTGGTAACCGGGGCTGGCACTGAAGCTTTCTTT.

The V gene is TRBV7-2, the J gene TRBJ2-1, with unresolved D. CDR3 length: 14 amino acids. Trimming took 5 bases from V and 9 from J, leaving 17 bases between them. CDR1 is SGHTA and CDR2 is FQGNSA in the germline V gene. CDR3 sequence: CASSPGRVPREQFF. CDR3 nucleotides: TGTGCCAGCAGCCCCGGTCGTGTGCCTCGTGAGCAGTTCTTC.

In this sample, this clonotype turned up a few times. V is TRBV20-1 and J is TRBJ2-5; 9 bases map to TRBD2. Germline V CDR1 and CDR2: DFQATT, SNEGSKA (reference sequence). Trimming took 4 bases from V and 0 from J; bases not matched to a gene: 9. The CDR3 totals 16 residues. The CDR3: CSATPEREAYQETQYF. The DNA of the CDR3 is TGCAGTGCTACCCCAGAGCGGGAGGCGTACCAAGAGACCCAGTACTTC.

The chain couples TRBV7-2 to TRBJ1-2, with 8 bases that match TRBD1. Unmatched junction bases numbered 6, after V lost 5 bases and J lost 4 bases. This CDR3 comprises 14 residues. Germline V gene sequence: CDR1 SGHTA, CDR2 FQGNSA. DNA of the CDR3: TGTGCCAGCAGCCCAGGGGGCTCCGTCTATGGCTACACCTTC. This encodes CASSPGGSVYGYTF.

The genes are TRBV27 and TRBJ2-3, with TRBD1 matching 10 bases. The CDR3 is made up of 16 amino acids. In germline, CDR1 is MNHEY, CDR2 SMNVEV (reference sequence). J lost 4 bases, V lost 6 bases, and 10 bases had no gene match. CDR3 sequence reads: CASRRTGTGEADTQYF. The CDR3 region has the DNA TGTGCCAGCAGACGCACCGGGACAGGGGAGGCAGATACGCAGTATTTT.

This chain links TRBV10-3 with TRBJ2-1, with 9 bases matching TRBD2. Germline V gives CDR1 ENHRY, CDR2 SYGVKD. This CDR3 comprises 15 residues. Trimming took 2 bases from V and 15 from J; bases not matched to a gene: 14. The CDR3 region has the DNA TGTGCCATCAGTGAGGGGGTAGCGGGAGAATTAGGCCCGTTCTTC. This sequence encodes CAISEGVAGELGPFF.

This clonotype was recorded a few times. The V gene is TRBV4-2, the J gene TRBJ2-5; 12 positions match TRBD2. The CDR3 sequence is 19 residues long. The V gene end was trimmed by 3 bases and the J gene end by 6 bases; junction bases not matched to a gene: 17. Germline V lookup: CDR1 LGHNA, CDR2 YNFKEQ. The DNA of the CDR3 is TGTGCCAGCAGCCACGAATTTGGTGATTGGACTAGCGGGAACAAGACCCAGTACTTC. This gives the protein CASSHEFGDWTSGNKTQYF.

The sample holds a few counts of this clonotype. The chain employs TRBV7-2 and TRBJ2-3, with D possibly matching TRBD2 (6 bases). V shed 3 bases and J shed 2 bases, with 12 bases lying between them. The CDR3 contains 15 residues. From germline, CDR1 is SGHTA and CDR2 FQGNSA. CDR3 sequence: CASSFAGLFTDTQYF. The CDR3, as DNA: TGTGCCAGCAGCTTTGCGGGACTCTTCACAGATACGCAGTATTTT.

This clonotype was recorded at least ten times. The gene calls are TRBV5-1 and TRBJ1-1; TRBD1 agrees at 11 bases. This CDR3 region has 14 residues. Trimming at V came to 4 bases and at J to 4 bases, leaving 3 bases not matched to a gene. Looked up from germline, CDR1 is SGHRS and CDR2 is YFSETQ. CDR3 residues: CASSPGQGGTEAFF. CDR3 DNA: TGCGCCAGCAGCCCGGGACAGGGGGGCACTGAAGCTTTCTTT.

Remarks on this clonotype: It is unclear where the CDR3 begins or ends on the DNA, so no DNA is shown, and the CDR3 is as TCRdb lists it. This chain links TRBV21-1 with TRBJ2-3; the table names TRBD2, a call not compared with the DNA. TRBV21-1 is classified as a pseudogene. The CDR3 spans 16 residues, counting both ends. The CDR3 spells CASSIQVAGGTDTQYF.

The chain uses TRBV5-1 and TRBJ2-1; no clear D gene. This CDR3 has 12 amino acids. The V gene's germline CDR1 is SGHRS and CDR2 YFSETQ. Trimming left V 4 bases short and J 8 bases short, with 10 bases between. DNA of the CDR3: TGCGCCAGCAGCCTCCCCTTCGATGAGCAGTTCTTC. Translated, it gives CASSLPFDEQFF.

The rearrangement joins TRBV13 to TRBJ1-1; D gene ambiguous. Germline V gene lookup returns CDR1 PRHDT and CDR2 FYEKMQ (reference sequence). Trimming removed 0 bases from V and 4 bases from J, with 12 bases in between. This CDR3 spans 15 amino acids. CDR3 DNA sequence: TGTGCCAGCAGCTTAGGCCGTGGGGTGGGCACTGAAGCTTTCTTT. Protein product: CASSLGRGVGTEAFF.

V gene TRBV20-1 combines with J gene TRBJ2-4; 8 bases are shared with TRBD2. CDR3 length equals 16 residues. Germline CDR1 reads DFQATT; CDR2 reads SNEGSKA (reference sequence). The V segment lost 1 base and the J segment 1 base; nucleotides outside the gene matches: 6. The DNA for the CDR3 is TGCAGTGCTAGAGCGCCCGGGGGGGCGGCCAAAAACATTCAGTACTTC. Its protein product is CSARAPGGAAKNIQYF.

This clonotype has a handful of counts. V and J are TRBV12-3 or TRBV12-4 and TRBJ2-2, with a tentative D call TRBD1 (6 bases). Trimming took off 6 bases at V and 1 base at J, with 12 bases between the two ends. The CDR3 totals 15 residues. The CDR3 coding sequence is TGTGCCAGCAGCCACCGGGACAAGAACACCGGGGAGCTGTTTTTT. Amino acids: CASSHRDKNTGELFF.

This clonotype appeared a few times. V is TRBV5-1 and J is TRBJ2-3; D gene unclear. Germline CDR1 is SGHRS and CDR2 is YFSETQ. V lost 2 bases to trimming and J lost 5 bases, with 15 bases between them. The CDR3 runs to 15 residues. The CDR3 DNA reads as TGCGCCAGCAGCTTCATTCCCCCGGGTTTAGATACGCAGTATTTT. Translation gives CASSFIPPGLDTQYF.

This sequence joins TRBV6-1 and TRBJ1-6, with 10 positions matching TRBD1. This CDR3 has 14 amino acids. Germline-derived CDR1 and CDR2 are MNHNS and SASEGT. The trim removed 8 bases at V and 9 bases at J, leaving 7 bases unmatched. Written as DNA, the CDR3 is TGTGCCAGCCAGGGGGGACAGGGGCCTTCACCCCTCCACTTT. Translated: CASQGGQGPSPLHF.

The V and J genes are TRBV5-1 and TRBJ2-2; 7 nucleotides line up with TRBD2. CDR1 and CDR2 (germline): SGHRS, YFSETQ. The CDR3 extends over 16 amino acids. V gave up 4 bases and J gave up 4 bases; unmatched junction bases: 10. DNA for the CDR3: TGCGCCAGCAGCGAAATAGCGGGCGGCAGCACCGGGGAGCTGTTTTTT. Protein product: CASSEIAGGSTGELFF.